This T cell receptor beta chain was retrieved from a study of shared clonotypes between healthy human individuals. General observations from the study: As a rule, naive subsets had a larger estimated richness than memory subsets. Sample collection involved blood only; tissue repertoires are likely different. Shared clonotypes across all four donors exceeded non-shared ones in generation probability.

There were no recent acute infections or vaccinations among the donors, who were healthy HIV-negative adults. To note about this clone: Its antigen is not identified.

V shed 7 bases and J shed 3 bases, with 18 bases lying between them. The CDR3 spans 15 residues. Germline V gene lookup returns CDR1 LNHDA and CDR2 SQIVND (reference sequence). Measured with immunoSEQ multiplex PCR; TCRdb has only the in-frame clones, and not every one. Of hundreds of thousands of clones detected, under 80% appear once; the ten largest clones hold 1.5% to 2%. Sequencing was done on a sample of memory CD4+ T cells sorted from blood. The subset was: CD45RA-negative fraction. The chain joins TRBV19 to TRBJ1-1; D is uncertain. The clonotype originates from a woman between 25 and 40 years old in good health. The CDR3 loop reads CASTGRHGRDTEAFF. The CDR3 bases are TGTGCCAGTACCGGTCGCCACGGGAGGGACACTGAAGCTTTCTTT.